The text below deals with one T cell receptor (beta chain). Its antigen is not yet known. No clone much larger than this one lies a single base away; base qualities are absent. The data belong to a study of blood T cell repertoires in COVID-19 (dated by TCRdb to between 2020 and 2021). Notes on the research overall: Samples covering the acute and convalescent phases of COVID-19 were provided by collaborators in the United States, Italy and Spain. The prospective study material was composed of cDNA or gDNA derived from T cells, B-cell-depleted T cells, or PBMCs. Subjects who had been exposed to COVID-19, were actively infected with it, or had recovered from it provided the deeply sampled blood TCRbeta repertoires that made up the dataset. The repertoires were released in a freely available public database intended as a resource for research on the immune response to SARS-CoV-2. Samples came from the ongoing ImmuneRACE study (first 160 participants) plus 1,254 subjects from 6 global collaborators. Sample metadata almost always included a de-identified subject ID, COVID-19 status, age in years and sex. Where available, HLA class I and class II types were taken from metadata supplied by the sample provider and were not determined by assay-based typing. The research as a whole found: The quantity of clinical and demographic metadata differed by source and by participant and was supplied without curation.

TCRbeta CDR3 regions were amplified from genomic DNA using the immunoSEQ Assay, a bias-controlled multiplex PCR. The published analysis was carried out like this. The number of nucleated cells in each sample was estimated by amplification of reference gene primers within the assay. Sequence reads were collapsed and filtered to measure the absolute abundance of every unique TCRbeta CDR3 rearrangement. For each sample, productive Simpson clonality was calculated as the square root of Simpson's diversity index across productive rearrangements. Here the immuneACCESS table is served through TCRdb, limited to in-frame sequences with V and J called. Missing clones are a known gap in these copies; in checked studies unresolved V genes cover under half, and the rest lacks a known reason. That table is the source of V, J and clone size, and D and trimming were worked out from the DNA. The sample has about 250,000 clones on record, nearly 90% of them singletons. The top ten clones comprise 3% of the sample.

Taken from cysteine to phenylalanine, the CDR3 has 13 residues. Just CDR3 DNA is preserved here, 39 bases in frame from base 1. Trimming accounts for 0 bases at V and 7 bases at J, while the number of junction bases matched to no gene is 3. The collaborating institutions used their own protocols to collect whole blood in K2EDTA tubes. Collaborator samples were shipped for TCRbeta analysis as frozen whole blood, isolated PBMCs, or DNA extracted from either sample type. This TCR was recovered from a man in his late teens or twenties with active or convalescent COVID-19. In this chain, TRBV12-3 or TRBV12-4 is recombined with TRBJ2-7, with TRBD2 identical over 7 junction bases. Sequenced: peripheral blood. This receptor has the CDR3 CASSLAGGVEQYF. The sequenced DNA is TGTGCCAGCAGTTTAGCGGGAGGGGTTGAGCAGTACTTC.